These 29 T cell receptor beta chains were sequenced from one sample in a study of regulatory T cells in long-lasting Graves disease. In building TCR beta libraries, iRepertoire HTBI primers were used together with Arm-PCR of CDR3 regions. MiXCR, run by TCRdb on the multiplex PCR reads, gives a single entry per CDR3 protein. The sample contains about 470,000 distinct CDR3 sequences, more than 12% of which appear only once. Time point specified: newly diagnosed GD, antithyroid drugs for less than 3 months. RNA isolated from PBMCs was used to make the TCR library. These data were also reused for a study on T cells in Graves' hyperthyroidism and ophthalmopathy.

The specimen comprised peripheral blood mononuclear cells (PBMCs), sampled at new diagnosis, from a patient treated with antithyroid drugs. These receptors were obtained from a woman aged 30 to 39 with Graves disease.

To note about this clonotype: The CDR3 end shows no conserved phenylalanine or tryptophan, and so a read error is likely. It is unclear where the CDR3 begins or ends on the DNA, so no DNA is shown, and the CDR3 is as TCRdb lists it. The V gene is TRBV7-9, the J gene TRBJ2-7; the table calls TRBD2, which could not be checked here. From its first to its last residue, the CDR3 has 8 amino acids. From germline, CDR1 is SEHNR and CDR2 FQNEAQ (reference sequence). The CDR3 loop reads CASSLDAG.

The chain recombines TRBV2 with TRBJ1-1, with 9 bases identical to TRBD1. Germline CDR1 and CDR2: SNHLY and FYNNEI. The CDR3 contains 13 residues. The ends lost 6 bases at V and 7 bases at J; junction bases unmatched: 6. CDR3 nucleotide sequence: TGTGCCAGCAGCGAGGGACAGGGCGTTGAAGCTTTCTTT. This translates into CASSEGQGVEAFF.

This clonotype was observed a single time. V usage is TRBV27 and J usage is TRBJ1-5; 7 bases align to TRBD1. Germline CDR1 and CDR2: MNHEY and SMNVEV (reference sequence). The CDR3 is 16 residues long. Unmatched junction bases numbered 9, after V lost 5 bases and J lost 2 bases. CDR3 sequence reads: CASSPTGQVRNQPQHF. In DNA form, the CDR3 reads TGTGCCAGCAGTCCAACAGGACAGGTACGCAATCAGCCCCAGCATTTT.

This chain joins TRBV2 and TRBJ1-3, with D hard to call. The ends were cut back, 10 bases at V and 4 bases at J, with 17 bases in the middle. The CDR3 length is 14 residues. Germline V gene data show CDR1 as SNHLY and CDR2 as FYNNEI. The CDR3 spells CATGEGTSGNTIYF. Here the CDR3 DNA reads TGTGCCACTGGGGAGGGAACCTCCGGAAACACCATATATTTT. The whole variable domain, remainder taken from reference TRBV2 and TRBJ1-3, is EPEVTQTPSHQVTQMGQEVILRCVPISNHLYFYWYRQILGQKVEFLVSFYNNEISEKSEIFDDQFSVERPDGSNFTLKIRSTKLEDSAMYFCATGEGTSGNTIYFGEGSWLTVV.

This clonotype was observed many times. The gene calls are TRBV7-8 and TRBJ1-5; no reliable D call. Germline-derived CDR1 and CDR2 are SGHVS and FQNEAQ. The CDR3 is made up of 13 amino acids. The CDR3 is CATGVWLNQPQHF. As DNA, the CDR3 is TGTGCTACTGGGGTATGGCTAAATCAGCCCCAGCATTTT.

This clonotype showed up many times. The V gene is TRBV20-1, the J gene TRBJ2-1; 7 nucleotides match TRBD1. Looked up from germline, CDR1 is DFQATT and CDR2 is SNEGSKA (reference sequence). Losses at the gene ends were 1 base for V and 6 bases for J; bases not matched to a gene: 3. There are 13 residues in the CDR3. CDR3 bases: TGCAGTGCTAGAGGACAGGGATTCAATGAGCAGTTCTTC. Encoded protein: CSARGQGFNEQFF.

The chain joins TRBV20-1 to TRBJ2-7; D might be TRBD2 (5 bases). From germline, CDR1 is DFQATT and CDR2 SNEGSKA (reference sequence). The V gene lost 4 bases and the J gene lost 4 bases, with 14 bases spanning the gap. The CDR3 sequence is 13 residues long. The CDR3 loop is CSAKASPDYEQYF. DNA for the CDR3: TGCAGTGCTAAGGCTAGCCCCGATTACGAGCAGTACTTC.

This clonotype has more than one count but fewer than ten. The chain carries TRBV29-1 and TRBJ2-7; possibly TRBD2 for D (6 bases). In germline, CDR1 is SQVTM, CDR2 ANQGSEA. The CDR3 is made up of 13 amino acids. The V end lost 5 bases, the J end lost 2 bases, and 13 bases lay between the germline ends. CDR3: CSVSGLDAYEQYF. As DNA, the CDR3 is TGCAGCGTTTCGGGACTCGACGCCTACGAGCAGTACTTC.

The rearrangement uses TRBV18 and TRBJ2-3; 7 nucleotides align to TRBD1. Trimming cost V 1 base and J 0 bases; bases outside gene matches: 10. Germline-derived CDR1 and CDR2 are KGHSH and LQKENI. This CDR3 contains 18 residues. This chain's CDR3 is CASSPLPTDRSSTDTQYF. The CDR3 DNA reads TGTGCCAGCTCACCACTCCCTACGGACAGGTCTAGCACAGATACGCAGTATTTT. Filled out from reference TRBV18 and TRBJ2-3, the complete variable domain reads NAGVMQNPRHLVRRRGQEARLRCSPMKGHSHVYWYRQLPEEGLKFMVYLQKENIIDESGMPKERFSAEFPKEGPSILRIQQVVRGDSAAYFCASSPLPTDRSSTDTQYFGPGTRLTVL.

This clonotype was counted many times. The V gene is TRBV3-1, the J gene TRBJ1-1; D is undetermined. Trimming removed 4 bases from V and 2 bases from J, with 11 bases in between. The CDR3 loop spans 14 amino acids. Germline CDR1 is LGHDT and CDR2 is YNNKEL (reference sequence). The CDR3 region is CASSRPQPNTEAFF. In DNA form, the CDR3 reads TGTGCCAGCAGCCGGCCGCAGCCAAACACTGAAGCTTTCTTT.

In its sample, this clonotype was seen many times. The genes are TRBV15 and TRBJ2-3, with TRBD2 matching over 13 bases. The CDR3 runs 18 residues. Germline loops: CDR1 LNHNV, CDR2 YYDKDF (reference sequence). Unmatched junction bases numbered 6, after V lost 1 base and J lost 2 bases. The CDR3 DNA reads TGTGCCACCAGCAGAGCCTGGACTAGCGGGAGCAACACAGATACGCAGTATTTT. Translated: CATSRAWTSGSNTDTQYF. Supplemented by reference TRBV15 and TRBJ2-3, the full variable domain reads DAMVIQNPRYQVTQFGKPVTLSCSQTLNHNVMYWYQQKSSQAPKLLFHYYDKDFNNEADTPDNFQSRRPNTSFCFLDIRSPGLGDTAMYLCATSRAWTSGSNTDTQYFGPGTRLTVL.

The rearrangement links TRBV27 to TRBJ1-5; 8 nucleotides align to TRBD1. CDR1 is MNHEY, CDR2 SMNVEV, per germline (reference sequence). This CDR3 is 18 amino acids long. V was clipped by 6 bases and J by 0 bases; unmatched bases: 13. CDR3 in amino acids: CASSLLGTGNHSNQPQHF. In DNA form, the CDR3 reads TGTGCCAGCAGCCTCCTGGGGACAGGAAATCATAGCAATCAGCCCCAGCATTTT.

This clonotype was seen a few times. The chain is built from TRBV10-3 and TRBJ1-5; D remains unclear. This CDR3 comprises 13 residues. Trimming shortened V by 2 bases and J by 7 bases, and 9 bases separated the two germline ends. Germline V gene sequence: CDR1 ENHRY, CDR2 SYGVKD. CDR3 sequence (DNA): TGTGCCATCAGTGAGCCGAGTGGGCAGCCCCAGCATTTT. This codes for CAISEPSGQPQHF.

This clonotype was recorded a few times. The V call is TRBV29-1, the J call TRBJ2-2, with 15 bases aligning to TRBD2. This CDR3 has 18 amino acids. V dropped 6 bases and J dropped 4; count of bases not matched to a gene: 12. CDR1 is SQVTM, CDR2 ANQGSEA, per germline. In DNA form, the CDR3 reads TGCAGCGTCACTAGGACTAGCGGGAGGGCCGGGGGCACCGGGGAGCTGTTTTTT. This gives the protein CSVTRTSGRAGGTGELFF.

In DNA form, the CDR3 reads TGCAGTGCTAGAGACCCCCGTTCGGGCGTCAACTATGGCTACACCTTC. Encoded protein: CSARDPRSGVNYGYTF. The chain has TRBV20-1 and TRBJ1-2; D is ambiguous. Trimming left V 0 bases short and J 2 bases short, with 16 bases between. Germline V gene data show CDR1 as DFQATT and CDR2 as SNEGSKA (reference sequence). The CDR3 length is 16 residues.

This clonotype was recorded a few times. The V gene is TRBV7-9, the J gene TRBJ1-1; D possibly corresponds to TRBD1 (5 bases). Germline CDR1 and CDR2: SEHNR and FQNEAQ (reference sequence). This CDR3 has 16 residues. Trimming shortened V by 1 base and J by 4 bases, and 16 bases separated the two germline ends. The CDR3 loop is CASSLGSRGRGTEAFF. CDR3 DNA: TGTGCCAGCAGCTTAGGCTCACGGGGGAGGGGCACTGAAGCTTTCTTT.

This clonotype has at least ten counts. DNA of the CDR3: TGTGCCAGCAGTGTAAAGGGTCCGGGTAATGAAAAACTGTTTTTT. It translates to CASSVKGPGNEKLFF. The chain joins TRBV2 to TRBJ1-4; D is unresolved. V shed 4 bases and J shed 4 bases, with 13 bases lying between them. Germline V gene lookup returns CDR1 SNHLY and CDR2 FYNNEI. The CDR3 length is 15 residues.

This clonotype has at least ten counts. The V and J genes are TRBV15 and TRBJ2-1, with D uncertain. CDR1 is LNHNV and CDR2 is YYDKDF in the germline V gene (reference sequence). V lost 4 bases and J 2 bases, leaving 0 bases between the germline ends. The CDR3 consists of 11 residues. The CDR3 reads CATSTYNEQFF. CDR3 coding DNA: TGTGCCACCAGCACCTACAATGAGCAGTTCTTC.

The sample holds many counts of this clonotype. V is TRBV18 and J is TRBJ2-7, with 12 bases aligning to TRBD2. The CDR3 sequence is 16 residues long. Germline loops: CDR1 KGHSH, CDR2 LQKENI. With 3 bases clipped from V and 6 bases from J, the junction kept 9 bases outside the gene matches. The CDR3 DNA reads TGTGCCAGCTCACCCGGACTAGCGGGACGCCTCCTCGAGCAGTACTTC. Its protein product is CASSPGLAGRLLEQYF.

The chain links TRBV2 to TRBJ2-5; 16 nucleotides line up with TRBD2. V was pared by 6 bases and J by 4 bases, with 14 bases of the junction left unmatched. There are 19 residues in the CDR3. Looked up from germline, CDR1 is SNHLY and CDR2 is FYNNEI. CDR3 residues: CASRPRGLAGGAQPETQYF. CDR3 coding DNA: TGTGCCAGCAGGCCCAGGGGACTAGCGGGAGGGGCCCAACCAGAGACCCAGTACTTC.

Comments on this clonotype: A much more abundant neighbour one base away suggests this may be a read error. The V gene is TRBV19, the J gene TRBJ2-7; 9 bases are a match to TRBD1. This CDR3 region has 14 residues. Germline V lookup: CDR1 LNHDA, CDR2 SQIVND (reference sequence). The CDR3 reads CASSLTGGIETQHF. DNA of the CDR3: TGTGCCAGCAGCTTAACAGGGGGCATAGAGACCCAGCACTTC.

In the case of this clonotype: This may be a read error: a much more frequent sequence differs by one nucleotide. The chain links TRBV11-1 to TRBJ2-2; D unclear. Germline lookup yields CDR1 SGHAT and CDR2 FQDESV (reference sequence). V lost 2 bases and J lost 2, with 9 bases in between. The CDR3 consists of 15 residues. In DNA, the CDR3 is TGTGCCAGCAGCTTATTCGATGGAAACACCGGGGAGCTGTTTTTT. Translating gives CASSLFDGNTGELFF.

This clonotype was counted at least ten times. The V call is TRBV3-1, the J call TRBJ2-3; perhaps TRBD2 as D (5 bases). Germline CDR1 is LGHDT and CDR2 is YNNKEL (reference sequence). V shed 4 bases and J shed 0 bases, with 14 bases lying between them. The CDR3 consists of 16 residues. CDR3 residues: CASSLPGKGSTDTQYF. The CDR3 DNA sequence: TGTGCCAGCAGCCTCCCCGGGAAGGGAAGCACAGATACGCAGTATTTT.

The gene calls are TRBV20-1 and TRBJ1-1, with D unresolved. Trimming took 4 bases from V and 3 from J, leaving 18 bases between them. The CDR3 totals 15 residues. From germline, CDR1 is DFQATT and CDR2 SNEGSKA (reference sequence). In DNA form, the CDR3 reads TGCAGTGCTAATCCCCACCTTCTACGGGACACTGAAGCTTTCTTT. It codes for CSANPHLLRDTEAFF.

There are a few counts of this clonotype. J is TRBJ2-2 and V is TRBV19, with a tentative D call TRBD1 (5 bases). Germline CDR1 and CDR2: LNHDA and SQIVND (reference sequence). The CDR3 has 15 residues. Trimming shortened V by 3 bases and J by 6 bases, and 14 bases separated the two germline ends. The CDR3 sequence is CASSIWAGWAGELFF. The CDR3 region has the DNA TGTGCCAGTAGTATTTGGGCAGGGTGGGCCGGGGAGCTGTTTTTT.

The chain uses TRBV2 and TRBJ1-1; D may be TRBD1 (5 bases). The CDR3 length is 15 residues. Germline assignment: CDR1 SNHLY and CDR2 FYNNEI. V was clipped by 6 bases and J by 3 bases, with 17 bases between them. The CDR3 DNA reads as TGTGCCAGCAGCCTAGCGGGAGTGGGGGACACTGAAGCTTTCTTT. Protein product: CASSLAGVGDTEAFF.

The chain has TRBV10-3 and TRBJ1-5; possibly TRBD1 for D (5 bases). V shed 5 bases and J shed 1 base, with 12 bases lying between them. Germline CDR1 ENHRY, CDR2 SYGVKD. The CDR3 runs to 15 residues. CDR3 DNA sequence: TGTGCCATCAGTCAGGGTCAAATCAGCAATCAGCCCCAGCATTTT. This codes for CAISQGQISNQPQHF.

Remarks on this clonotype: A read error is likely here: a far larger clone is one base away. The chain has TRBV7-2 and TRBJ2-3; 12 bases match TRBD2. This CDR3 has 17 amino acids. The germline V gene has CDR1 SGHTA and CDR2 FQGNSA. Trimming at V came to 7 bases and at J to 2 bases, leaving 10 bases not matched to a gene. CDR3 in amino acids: CASNDRGTSGPTDTQYF. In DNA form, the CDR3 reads TGTGCCAGCAATGACCGTGGGACTAGCGGGCCCACAGATACGCAGTATTTT.

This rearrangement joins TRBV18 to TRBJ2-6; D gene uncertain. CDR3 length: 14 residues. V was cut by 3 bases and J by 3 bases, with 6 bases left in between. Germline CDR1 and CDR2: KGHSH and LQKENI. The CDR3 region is CASSPAGGANVLTF. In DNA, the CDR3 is TGTGCCAGCTCACCGGCAGGTGGGGCCAACGTCCTGACTTTC.